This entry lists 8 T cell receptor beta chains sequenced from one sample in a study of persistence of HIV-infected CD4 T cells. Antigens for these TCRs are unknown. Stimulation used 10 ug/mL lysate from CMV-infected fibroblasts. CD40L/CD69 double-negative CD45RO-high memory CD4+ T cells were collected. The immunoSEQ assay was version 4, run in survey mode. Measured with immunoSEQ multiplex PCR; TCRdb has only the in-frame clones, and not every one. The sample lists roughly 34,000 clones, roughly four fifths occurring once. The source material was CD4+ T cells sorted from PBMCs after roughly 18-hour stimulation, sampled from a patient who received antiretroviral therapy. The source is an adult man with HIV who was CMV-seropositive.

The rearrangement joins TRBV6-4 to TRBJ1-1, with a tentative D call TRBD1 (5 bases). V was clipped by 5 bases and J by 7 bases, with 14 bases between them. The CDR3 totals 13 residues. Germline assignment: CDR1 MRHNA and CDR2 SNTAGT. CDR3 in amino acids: CASSSRQGGEAFF. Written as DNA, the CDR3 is TGTGCCAGCAGTAGCAGGCAGGGAGGTGAAGCTTTCTTT.

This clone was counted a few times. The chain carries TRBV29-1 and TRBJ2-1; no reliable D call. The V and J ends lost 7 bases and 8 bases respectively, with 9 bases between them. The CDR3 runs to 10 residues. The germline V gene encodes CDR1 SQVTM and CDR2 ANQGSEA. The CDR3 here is CSGRLDEQFF. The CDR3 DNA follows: TGCAGCGGTAGGCTGGATGAGCAGTTCTTC.

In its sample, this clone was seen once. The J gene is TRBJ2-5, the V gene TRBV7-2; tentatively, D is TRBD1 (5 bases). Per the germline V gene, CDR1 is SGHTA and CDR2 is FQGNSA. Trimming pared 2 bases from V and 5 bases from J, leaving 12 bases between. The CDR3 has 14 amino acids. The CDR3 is CASSLQGMGETQYF. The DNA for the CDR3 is TGTGCCAGCAGCTTACAGGGAATGGGTGAGACCCAGTACTTC.

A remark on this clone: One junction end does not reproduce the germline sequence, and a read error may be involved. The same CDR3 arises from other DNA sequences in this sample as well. The DNA of the CDR3 is TGCGCCTGGAGTGCGGGTTCTGGGGCCAACGTCCTGACTTTC. This codes for CAWSAGSGANVLTF. The V and J genes are TRBV30 and TRBJ2-6, with TRBD2 as a possible D gene (5 bases). CDR3 size: 14 residues. The V gene's germline CDR1 is GTSNPN and CDR2 SVGIG (reference sequence).

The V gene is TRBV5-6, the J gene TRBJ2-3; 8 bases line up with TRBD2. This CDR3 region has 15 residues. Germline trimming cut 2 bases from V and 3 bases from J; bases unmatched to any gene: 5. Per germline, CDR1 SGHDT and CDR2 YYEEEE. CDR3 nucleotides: TGTGCCAGCAGCTTCTTTAGCGGGGCAACAGATACGCAGTATTTT. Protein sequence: CASSFFSGATDTQYF.

CDR3 residues: CAWEGANYGYTF. CDR3 nucleotides: TGTGCCTGGGAAGGAGCTAACTATGGCTACACCTTC. The chain recombines TRBV30 with TRBJ1-2, with D hard to call. Germline loops: CDR1 GTSNPN, CDR2 SVGIG (reference sequence). This CDR3 comprises 12 residues. Trimming removed 5 bases from V and 0 bases from J, with 7 bases in between.

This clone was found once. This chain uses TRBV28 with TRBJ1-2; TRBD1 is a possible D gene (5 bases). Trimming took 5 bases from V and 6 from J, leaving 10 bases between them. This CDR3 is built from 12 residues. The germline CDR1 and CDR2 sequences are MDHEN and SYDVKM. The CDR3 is CASSGTVDGYTF. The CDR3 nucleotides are TGTGCCAGCAGTGGGACGGTGGATGGCTACACCTTC.

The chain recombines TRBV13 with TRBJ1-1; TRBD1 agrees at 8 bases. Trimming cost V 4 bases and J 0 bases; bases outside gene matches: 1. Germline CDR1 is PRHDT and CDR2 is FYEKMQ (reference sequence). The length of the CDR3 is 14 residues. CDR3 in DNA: TGTGCCAGCAGCTGGGGACAGGTGAACACTGAAGCTTTCTTT. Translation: CASSWGQVNTEAFF.